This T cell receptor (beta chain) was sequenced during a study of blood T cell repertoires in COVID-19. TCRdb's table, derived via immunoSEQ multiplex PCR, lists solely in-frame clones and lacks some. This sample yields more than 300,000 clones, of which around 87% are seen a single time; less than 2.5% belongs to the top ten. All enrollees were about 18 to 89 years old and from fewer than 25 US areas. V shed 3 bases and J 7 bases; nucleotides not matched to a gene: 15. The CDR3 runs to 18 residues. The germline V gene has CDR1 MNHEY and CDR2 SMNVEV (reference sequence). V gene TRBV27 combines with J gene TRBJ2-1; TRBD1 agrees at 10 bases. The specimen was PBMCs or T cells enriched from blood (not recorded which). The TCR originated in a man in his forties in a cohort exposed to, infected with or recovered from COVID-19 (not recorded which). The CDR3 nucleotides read TGTGCCAGCAGTTTGTACGGCGACCCGGGACAGGGGCGGAATGAGCAGTTCTTC. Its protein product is CASSLYGDPGQGRNEQFF.